The rows below give T cell receptor beta chains drawn from one sample of a study of radiation and T cells in renal cell carcinoma. Assay: immunoSEQ multiplex PCR; the TCRdb copy retains only in-frame clones and omits some. Of fewer than 200,000 clones listed, around 90% are singletons. The sample was blood, taken from a patient whose treatment included radiotherapy and nephrectomy. The receptor source for this set is a woman in her forties or fifties with renal cell carcinoma. Both conserved end residues are part of each CDR3. Fields, in order: D gene, J gene, clone size, V gene, CDR3 DNA, CDR3 protein. The D gene is left open where the match is weak. The size field is filled for only some rows; it gives once, few, many or a size class.

>TRBD1|TRBJ1-5|.|TRBV15
TGTGCCACCAGCAAAGGGGGGGGACAGCGCAATCAGCCCCAGCATTTT
CATSKGGGQRNQPQHF
>TRBD2|TRBJ2-2|.|TRBV5-1
TGCGCCAGCAGCCCGGGGGGGGTGTCCCAGGTCACCGGGGAGCTGTTTTTT
CASSPGGVSQVTGELFF
>TRBD2|TRBJ2-1|.|TRBV6-4
TGTGCCAGCAGTACTCAAGGGTTAGCGGGGACAAATGAGCAGTTCTTC
CASSTQGLAGTNEQFF
>.|TRBJ1-2|.|TRBV5-4
TGTGCCAGCAGCCAGTCCGGGGACGACTATGGCTACACCTTC
CASSQSGDDYGYTF
>.|TRBJ1-1|.|TRBV19
TGTGCCAGTAGTTACCTCCGGACGGGAGCTTTCTTT
CASSYLRTGAFF
>.|TRBJ2-1|.|TRBV5-4
TGTGCCAGCAGGGGGGGGCCGGGGAATGAGCAGTTCTTC
CASRGGPGNEQFF
>TRBD2|TRBJ2-1|.|TRBV4-1
TGCGCCAGCAGCCAACCACTAGCGGGGGCCCTCAATGAGCAGTTCTTC
CASSQPLAGALNEQFF
>.|TRBJ1-1|few|TRBV30
TGTGCCTGGAGTGCAAAAGTCGTGAACACTGAAGCTTTCTTT
CAWSAKVVNTEAFF
>TRBD1|TRBJ1-2|.|TRBV19
TGTGCCAGTAGCACCCTAAGATCGCTGGGACAGACACCCACCTATGGCTACACCTTC
CASSTLRSLGQTPTYGYTF
>.|TRBJ1-2|.|TRBV6-6
TGTGCCAGCAGTTACTCGGACCCAAATGGCTACACCTTC
CASSYSDPNGYTF
>TRBD1|TRBJ1-2|.|TRBV2
TGTGCCAGCAAAGGACTACAGGGGGACTATGGCTACACCTTC
CASKGLQGDYGYTF
>.|TRBJ2-7|.|TRBV6-5
TGTGCCAGCAGCCTACTCTACGAGCAGTACTTC
CASSLLYEQYF
>.|TRBJ2-5|.|TRBV25-1
TGTGCCAGCAGTGATCTTCCGGGGACCCAGTACTTC
CASSDLPGTQYF
>TRBD2|TRBJ2-1|.|TRBV5-4
TGTGCCAGCAGCTCCCTCATTGGACTAGCCAATGAGCAGTTCTTC
CASSSLIGLANEQFF
>TRBD2|TRBJ2-3|.|TRBV5-1
TGCGCCAGCAGCTTGGAAGGGACTAGCGGGGGCTACACAGATACGCAGTATTTT
CASSLEGTSGGYTDTQYF
>.|TRBJ2-2|.|TRBV5-1
TGCGCCAGCAGCTTGGATCATCGGACCGGCCGCAACACCGGGGAGCTGTTTTTT
CASSLDHRTGRNTGELFF
>TRBD2|TRBJ2-5|.|TRBV13
TGTGCCAGCAGCAATGGACTAGCGGGGGGCCAAGAGACCCAGTACTTC
CASSNGLAGGQETQYF
>.|TRBJ2-2|.|TRBV19
TGTGCCAGTAGTCGGACAGAAAACACCGGGGAGCTGTTTTTT
CASSRTENTGELFF
>.|TRBJ2-3|.|TRBV15
TGTGCCACCGGGCGGGTGGGAGATACGCGGGGACAGTATTTT
CATGRVGDTRGQYF
>TRBD1|TRBJ1-4|.|TRBV5-1
TGCGCCAGCAGCAGGCTAGGCGGGACAGGGAATGAAAAACTGTTTTTT
CASSRLGGTGNEKLFF
>.|TRBJ2-7|.|TRBV5-1
TGCGCCAGCAGCTTGGTGACTCCCCAATCCTACGAGCAGTACTTC
CASSLVTPQSYEQYF
>.|TRBJ1-1|.|TRBV19
TGTGCCAGTAGTATCCTCGACAGGACTGAAGCTTTCTTT
CASSILDRTEAFF
>.|TRBJ1-2|.|TRBV5-8
TGTGCCAGCAGCCTGGGACAAAACTATGGCTACACCTTC
CASSLGQNYGYTF
>.|TRBJ1-1|.|TRBV11-2
TGTGCCAGCAGCGTAGGCCGGGTAGCTTTCTTT
CASSVGRVAFF
>.|TRBJ1-2|.|TRBV10-3
TGTGCCATCAGTCCCGGGACATCTTCCTATGGCTACACCTTC
CAISPGTSSYGYTF
>TRBD1|TRBJ2-5|.|TRBV7-9
TGTGCCAGCAGCTTACACAGGGGGCAAGAGACCCAGTACTTC
CASSLHRGQETQYF
>TRBD1|TRBJ2-5|.|TRBV29-1
TGCAGCGTTGTGGGACAGCAAGAGACCCAGTACTTC
CSVVGQQETQYF
>.|TRBJ1-6|.|TRBV9
TGTGCCAGCAGCCCCCTAGGGGACTATAATTCACCCCTCCACTTT
CASSPLGDYNSPLHF
>.|TRBJ1-4|.|TRBV6-5
TGTGCCAGCACCCTAACCGGAGGTGGGGGGGAAAAACTGTTTTTT
CASTLTGGGGEKLFF
>.|TRBJ1-2|.|TRBV25-1
TGTGCCAGCAGTGAATATAACAGACCTAACTATGGCTACACCTTC
CASSEYNRPNYGYTF
>.|TRBJ2-5|.|TRBV13
TGTGCCAGCAGCCCCCTCGGACAGCAAGAGACCCAGTACTTC
CASSPLGQQETQYF
>.|TRBJ1-5|.|TRBV29-1
TGCAGCGTTCAGGTAATTGGTCAGCCCCAGCATTTT
CSVQVIGQPQHF
>.|TRBJ2-3|.|TRBV9
TGTGCCAGCAGCCGACCATCCACATGGGATACGCAGTATTTT
CASSRPSTWDTQYF
>TRBD1|TRBJ2-3|.|TRBV6-6
TGTGCCAGCAGAAGGACAGGGAGGACAGATACGCAGTATTTT
CASRRTGRTDTQYF
>.|TRBJ1-2|.|TRBV5-1
TGCGCCAGCAGAAGTGTTAACTATGGCTACACCTTC
CASRSVNYGYTF
>.|TRBJ1-1|.|TRBV4-2
TGTGCCAGCATAAGGCAGGACCGCACTGAAGCTTTCTTT
CASIRQDRTEAFF
>TRBD1|TRBJ2-3|few|TRBV5-1
TGCGCCAGCAGCTTGGGACACCGGGACAGACGCACAGATACGCAGTATTTT
CASSLGHRDRRTDTQYF
>.|TRBJ2-3|.|TRBV5-1
TGCGCCAGCAGCCCCCGCACAGATACGCAGTATTTT
CASSPRTDTQYF
>.|TRBJ2-5|.|TRBV11-2
TGTGCCAGCAGCTTAGTGGTAGTTAGGACCCAGTACTTC
CASSLVVVRTQYF
>.|TRBJ1-6|.|TRBV29-1
TGCAGCGTTGTACACGGGACCGGTAATTCACCCCTCCACTTT
CSVVHGTGNSPLHF
>TRBD1|TRBJ1-2|.|TRBV7-2
TGTGCCAGCAGCGAGGACAGGGTAGACTATGGCTACACCTTC
CASSEDRVDYGYTF
>.|TRBJ1-5|once|TRBV27
TGTGCCAGCAGTCTGATGGCGGGTCAGCCCCAGCATTTT
CASSLMAGQPQHF
>.|TRBJ2-3|.|TRBV6-1
TGTGCCAGCCTTGGGCTGAGGGGGGCAGATACGCAGTATTTT
CASLGLRGADTQYF
>.|TRBJ2-7|few|TRBV29-1
TGCAGCGTTGAGCTCCAGTCCAGCTCCTACGAGCAGTACTTC
CSVELQSSSYEQYF
>TRBD1|TRBJ1-1|.|TRBV2
TGTGCCAGCAGTGGGCAGGGGGACACTGAAGCTTTCTTT
CASSGQGDTEAFF
>.|TRBJ1-2|few|TRBV7-9
TGTGCCAGCAGCTTGGGGACACCCAGTGGCTACACCTTC
CASSLGTPSGYTF
>TRBD2|TRBJ2-7|.|TRBV6-4
TGTGCCAGCAGTGACTCGATTGGGACTAGCGGGTGGTGCTACGAGCAGTACTTC
CASSDSIGTSGWCYEQYF
>.|TRBJ2-5|.|TRBV5-1
TGCGCCAGCAGCCAGAGGGGACCGAGTGTTGAGACCCAGTACTTC
CASSQRGPSVETQYF
>TRBD2|TRBJ2-1|.|TRBV7-3
TGTGCCAGCAGCCAAGAGAGCGGGGCGGGGAAAAATGAGCAGTTCTTC
CASSQESGAGKNEQFF
>TRBD2|TRBJ2-1|.|TRBV19
TGTGCCAGTAGTGCCTCGGGGACCGCGGGGGGTGACAATGAGCAGTTCTTC
CASSASGTAGGDNEQFF